Listed below are T cell receptor beta chains from one sample, sequenced in a study of cytomegalovirus exposure and HLA in healthy donors. TCRdb's copy holds only in-frame clones and misses some; the assay was immunoSEQ multiplex PCR. The repertoire holds approximately 160,000 clones, more than 65% seen once, with approximately 5.7% in the top ten. Specimen: PBMCs. Receptors originate from a man under 40 in good health and CMV-seropositive. Both conserved end residues are part of each CDR3. A D gene is named only where the DNA matches it firmly. Clone sizes are given selectively: once, few, many, or a class where the clone is expanded.

V	D	J	size	DNA	CDR3
TRBV29-1	NA	TRBJ1-1	NA	TGCAGCGTTGAAGGGGGGGGCACTGAAGCTTTCTTT	CSVEGGGTEAFF
TRBV14	NA	TRBJ2-7	once	TGTGCCAGCAGCCAAGTAACCAGAGGCAACCACGAGCAGTACTTC	CASSQVTRGNHEQYF
TRBV6-1	NA	TRBJ2-7	NA	TGTGCCAGCAGCTTACAGGGAAGGAACGAGCAGTACTTC	CASSLQGRNEQYF
TRBV5-1	TRBD1	TRBJ2-2	NA	TGCGCCAGCAGCTCTCCCGGGACAGCATCGAACACCGGGGAGCTGTTTTTT	CASSSPGTASNTGELFF
TRBV9	NA	TRBJ2-3	few	TGTGCCAGCAGCCCTAGCGGCACAGATACGCAGTATTTT	CASSPSGTDTQYF
TRBV5-1	TRBD1	TRBJ1-1	NA	TGCGCCAGCAGCTTGGTGACAGGGCGTACTGAAGCTTTCTTT	CASSLVTGRTEAFF
TRBV4-2	TRBD2	TRBJ2-3	NA	TGTGCCAGCAGCCAAACAGCGGGGGGCCCCACAGATACGCAGTATTTT	CASSQTAGGPTDTQYF
TRBV29-1	TRBD2	TRBJ2-1	NA	TGCAGCGTTGAGGGTAGCGGGAGGGCAAATGAGCAGTTCTTC	CSVEGSGRANEQFF
TRBV2	TRBD1	TRBJ1-5	NA	TGTGCCAGCAGGAGACAGGGAGGTCAGCCCCAGCATTTT	CASRRQGGQPQHF
TRBV30	NA	TRBJ2-7	NA	TGTGCCTGGGGCTGGTCCTACGAGCAGTACTTC	CAWGWSYEQYF
TRBV1	NA	TRBJ2-7	NA	TGCACCGGAAGACAGGGGGCGTACGAGCAGTACTTC	CTGRQGAYEQYF
TRBV30	TRBD1	TRBJ1-2	NA	TGTGCCTGGAGTCCAGGGTCCCGGGACAGGGTTCATGGCTACACCTTC	CAWSPGSRDRVHGYTF
TRBV28	TRBD1	TRBJ1-2	NA	TGTGCCAGCAGTTCTAATGACAGGGGTTATGGCTACACCTTC	CASSSNDRGYGYTF
TRBV27	NA	TRBJ2-7	NA	TGTGCCAGCAGTTTATACCTCGGGACACAGTACGAGCAGTACTTC	CASSLYLGTQYEQYF
TRBV5-1	NA	TRBJ2-3	NA	TGCGCCAGCAGCCCCTATGTGGGGCGCACAGATACGCAGTATTTT	CASSPYVGRTDTQYF
TRBV6-5	NA	TRBJ1-1	NA	TGTGCCAGCAGTAGGGGCGCCGTTGACACTGAAGCTTTCTTT	CASSRGAVDTEAFF
TRBV7-9	NA	TRBJ1-3	NA	TGTGCCAGAAGCTCCACAGGGTTTGTCTCTGGAAACACCATATATTTT	CARSSTGFVSGNTIYF
TRBV13	TRBD1	TRBJ1-4	NA	TGTGCCAGCAGCCGAACCGGGACAGGGGGTGTGGAACTGTTTTTT	CASSRTGTGGVELFF
TRBV7-8	TRBD2	TRBJ2-3	NA	TGTGCCAGCAGCTTAAAACTAGCGGGGGGCCCGGCGGCAGATACGCAGTATTTT	CASSLKLAGGPAADTQYF
TRBV28	NA	TRBJ2-7	NA	TGTGCCAGCAGTTTGAGGGGACTGGCCTACGAGCAGTACTTC	CASSLRGLAYEQYF
TRBV5-1	NA	TRBJ2-5	once	TGCGCCAGCAGCTTGGAGACAGGATTGGGGCAAGAGACCCAGTACTTC	CASSLETGLGQETQYF
TRBV6-4	NA	TRBJ2-3	NA	TGTGCCAGCAGTGACGGGCTAGGGGGCACAGATACGCAGTATTTT	CASSDGLGGTDTQYF
TRBV19	NA	TRBJ2-7	NA	TGTGCCAGTAGTATTGGAGGGTACGAGCAGTACTTC	CASSIGGYEQYF
TRBV2	NA	TRBJ1-3	NA	TGTGCCAGCCAACGGACAGACCGAAACACCATATATTTT	CASQRTDRNTIYF
TRBV10-3	NA	TRBJ2-7	NA	TGTGCCATCAGTGAGGGTGGCCCCTACGAGCAGTACTTC	CAISEGGPYEQYF
TRBV9	NA	TRBJ1-5	NA	TGTGCCAGCAGCGTAGAGGAAGGGGGCAATCAGCCCCAGCATTTT	CASSVEEGGNQPQHF
TRBV7-2	TRBD1	TRBJ1-4	NA	TGTGCCAGCAGCAAGACAGGGTCCCCGAATGAAAAACTGTTTTTT	CASSKTGSPNEKLFF
TRBV4-3	NA	TRBJ2-3	NA	TGCGCCAGCAGCCAAGACTCTAGGGCAGGGGGCACAGATACGCAGTATTTT	CASSQDSRAGGTDTQYF
TRBV19	TRBD1	TRBJ1-2	few	TGTGCCAGTAACGGTGGACAGGCGCTCTCCTATGGCTACACCTTC	CASNGGQALSYGYTF